These 18 T cell receptor beta chains originate from one sample sequenced in a study of T cells expressing NK-cell markers (TCRdb year 2020). Library preparation was by 5' RACE. TCRdb names Illumina HiSeq 2000 as the instrument used. TCRdb reprocessed the reads and lists each CDR3 protein sequence as a single entry, with no DNA. The sample's table covers over 250,000 distinct CDR3 sequences. The ten largest make up 3.5% to 5% of the sample. Sequencing used blood T cells: a sorted CD56 or NKG2C T cell subset, CD4+ or CD8+ T cells, or bulk PBMC T cells (not recorded which). The receptors here all came from a woman aged 18 to 75 in good health.

The chain joins TRBV5-1 to TRBJ2-7. Germline lookup yields CDR1 SGHRS and CDR2 YFSETQ. The CDR3 covers 11 residues. The CDR3 sequence is CASSESYEQYF.

The chain couples TRBV18 to TRBJ1-2; TCRdb calls TRBD1, which cannot be checked without DNA. Germline-derived CDR1 and CDR2 are KGHSH and LQKENI. There are 14 residues in the CDR3. CDR3 sequence: CASSTGTGLYGYTF.

The chain carries TRBV7-6 and TRBJ2-1. Looked up from germline, CDR1 is SGHVS and CDR2 is FNYEAQ. The CDR3 runs 15 residues. This chain's CDR3 is CASSLSSLSYNEQFF.

The chain links TRBV12-3 or TRBV12-4 to TRBJ2-7; TCRdb picks TRBD2, but there is no DNA to check that call. The CDR3 length is 14 residues. CDR3 sequence: CASSLPHVPYEQYF.

This sequence joins TRBV9 and TRBJ2-3. The CDR3 totals 18 residues. Germline assignment: CDR1 SGDLS and CDR2 YYNGEE. CDR3 sequence: CASSVASGSRRSTDTQYF.

The J gene is TRBJ2-2, the V gene TRBV7-2; TCRdb picks TRBD1, but there is no DNA to check that call. Germline V CDR1 and CDR2: SGHTA, FQGNSA. The CDR3 length is 16 residues. CDR3 residues: CASSAAGTPRHGELFF.

The CDR3 sequence: CASSRQGEFGNEQFF. The gene calls are TRBV5-1 and TRBJ2-1; TCRdb outputs TRBD1, but without DNA this stays unchecked. Germline V gene data show CDR1 as SGHRS and CDR2 as YFSETQ. This CDR3 comprises 15 residues. The full variable domain, its missing parts supplied by reference TRBV5-1 and TRBJ2-1, is KAGVTQTPRYLIKTRGQQVTLSCSPISGHRSVSWYQQTPGQGLQFLFEYFSETQRNKGNFPGRFSGRQFSNSRSEMNVSTLELGDSALYLCASSRQGEFGNEQFFGPGTRLTVL.

The V call is TRBV29-1, the J call TRBJ2-7; TCRdb gives TRBD2 as the D gene, but with no DNA this cannot be confirmed. The CDR3 is 16 residues long. Germline loops: CDR1 SQVTM, CDR2 ANQGSEA. The CDR3 spells CSVEGGPSASDYEQYF.

The V call is TRBV20-1, the J call TRBJ2-2; there is no DNA to check the TCRdb D call of TRBD1. Germline CDR1 and CDR2: DFQATT and SNEGSKA (reference sequence). This CDR3 contains 16 residues. The CDR3 sequence is CSARGLGRANTGELFF.

The chain carries TRBV7-3 and TRBJ2-5; TCRdb's D gene call, TRBD2, goes unchecked for lack of DNA. Germline loops: CDR1 SGHTA, CDR2 FQGTGA. The CDR3 is made up of 15 amino acids. This chain's CDR3 is CASSLTKGPQETQYF.

The chain uses TRBV6-5 and TRBJ2-2. CDR1 and CDR2 (germline): MNHEY, SVGAGI. This CDR3 region has 14 residues. CDR3 loop: CASSYRPNTGELFF.

The genes are TRBV7-9 and TRBJ1-4; TCRdb indicates TRBD1, and absent DNA this call remains unverified. Germline V gene lookup returns CDR1 SEHNR and CDR2 FQNEAQ (reference sequence). The CDR3 consists of 14 residues. CDR3 protein: CASSLRDPNEKLFF.

The chain has TRBV5-1 and TRBJ2-5. CDR3 size: 13 residues. CDR1 SGHRS and CDR2 YFSETQ come from the germline V gene. The CDR3 region is CASSLRRRETQYF.

The chain combines TRBV3-1 with TRBJ2-6. Germline values: CDR1 LGHDT, CDR2 YNNKEL (reference sequence). CDR3 size: 13 residues. CDR3 protein: CASSSGGANVLTF. Full variable domain (remainder filled in from reference TRBV3-1 and TRBJ2-6): DTAVSQTPKYLVTQMGNDKSIKCEQNLGHDTMYWYKQDSKKFLKIMFSYNNKELIINETVPNRFSPKSPDKAHLNLHINSLELGDSAVYFCASSSGGANVLTFGAGSRLTVL.

This chain's CDR3 is CSVGTPRGNQPQHF. This sequence joins TRBV29-1 and TRBJ1-5. CDR3 length: 14 residues. Germline-derived CDR1 and CDR2 are SQVTM and ANQGSEA. Filled out from reference TRBV29-1 and TRBJ1-5, the complete variable domain reads SAVISQKPSRDICQRGTSLTIQCQVDSQVTMMFWYRQQPGQSLTLIATANQGSEATYESGFVIDKFPISRPNLTFSTLTVSNMSPEDSSIYLCSVGTPRGNQPQHFGDGTRLSIL.

The rearrangement joins TRBV7-6 to TRBJ2-7; TCRdb lists TRBD2, though no DNA is available to test this call. Germline CDR1 reads SGHVS; CDR2 reads FNYEAQ. This CDR3 spans 14 amino acids. This chain's CDR3 is CASSLARGAYEQYF.

The V gene is TRBV12-3 or TRBV12-4, the J gene TRBJ1-2; TCRdb gives TRBD1 as the D gene, but with no DNA this cannot be confirmed. CDR3 size: 14 residues. CDR3 protein: CASKFGQGAYGYTF.

J is TRBJ2-2 and V is TRBV5-1; TCRdb outputs TRBD1, but without DNA this stays unchecked. Germline V lookup: CDR1 SGHRS, CDR2 YFSETQ. This CDR3 contains 18 residues. CDR3 amino acids: CASSQRRPTGGLTGELFF.